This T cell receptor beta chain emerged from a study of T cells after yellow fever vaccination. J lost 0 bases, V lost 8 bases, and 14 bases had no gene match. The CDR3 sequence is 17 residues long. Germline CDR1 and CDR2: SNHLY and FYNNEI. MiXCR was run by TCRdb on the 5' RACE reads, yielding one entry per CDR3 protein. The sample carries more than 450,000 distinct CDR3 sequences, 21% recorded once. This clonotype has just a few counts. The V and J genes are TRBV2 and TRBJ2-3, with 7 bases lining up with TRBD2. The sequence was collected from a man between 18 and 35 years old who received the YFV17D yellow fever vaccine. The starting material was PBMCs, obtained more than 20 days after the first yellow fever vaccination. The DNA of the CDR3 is TGTGCCAGCGGTTTCCCCCCGCGGGGGTCTAGCACAGATACGCAGTATTTT. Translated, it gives CASGFPPRGSSTDTQYF.